The present TCR beta chain was sequenced within a study of T cells in Graves' hyperthyroidism and ophthalmopathy. Regarding the study as a whole: Most clonotypes expanded in thyroid above 0.001 were likewise present in blood. From stable hyperthyroidism, ophthalmopathy was set apart by a 13 V-J model.

Amplification of TCR beta CDR3 regions was performed using RNA transcripts as template. With the HTBI primer set, the TCR CDR3 went through a first round of RT-PCR. One entry per CDR3 protein results from TCRdb running MiXCR on the multiplex PCR reads. The sample lists under 450,000 distinct CDR3 sequences, about a sixth occurring once. This clonotype was seen many times. Antigen specificity is unknown. When hyperthyroidism was first diagnosed, the blood sample was taken, preceding any ophthalmopathy symptoms. Germline V gene sequence: CDR1 SEHNR, CDR2 FQNEAQ (reference sequence). V shed 3 bases, J shed 9 bases, and the junction held 7 bases outside the gene matches. The length of the CDR3 is 14 residues.

Source material: blood. The TCR comes from a woman aged 30 to 39 with Graves' hyperthyroidism that later progressed to Graves' ophthalmopathy. The rearrangement links TRBV7-9 to TRBJ2-3, with 9 positions matching TRBD1. The CDR3 here is CASSLGQGSTTQYF. In DNA, the CDR3 is TGTGCCAGCAGCTTGGGACAGGGTTCCACAACGCAGTATTTT.